This T cell receptor (beta chain) emerged from a study of blood T cell repertoires in COVID-19. Overall study: PBMCs, B-cell-depleted T cells, or T cells were the source of the cDNA or gDNA that made up the material.

After removal of 7 bases from V and 4 bases from J, the junction contained 5 bases not matched to a gene. Germline V gene sequence: CDR1 LNHDA, CDR2 SQIVND (reference sequence). There are 13 residues in the CDR3. Authors' methods: By means of reference gene primer amplification, nucleated cell counts were estimated. Measured with immunoSEQ multiplex PCR; TCRdb has only the in-frame clones, and not every one. That table furnishes V, J and clone size, whereas the DNA furnished D and trimming. This table holds roughly 300,000 clones, 85% to 90% found once. The specimen was peripheral blood. The gene calls are TRBV19 and TRBJ2-5; 8 positions agree with TRBD1. The TCR was taken from a human donor in a cohort sampled during active COVID-19. Here the CDR3 reads CASTAGTGETQYF. In DNA form, the CDR3 reads TGTGCCAGTACCGCCGGGACAGGAGAGACCCAGTACTTC.